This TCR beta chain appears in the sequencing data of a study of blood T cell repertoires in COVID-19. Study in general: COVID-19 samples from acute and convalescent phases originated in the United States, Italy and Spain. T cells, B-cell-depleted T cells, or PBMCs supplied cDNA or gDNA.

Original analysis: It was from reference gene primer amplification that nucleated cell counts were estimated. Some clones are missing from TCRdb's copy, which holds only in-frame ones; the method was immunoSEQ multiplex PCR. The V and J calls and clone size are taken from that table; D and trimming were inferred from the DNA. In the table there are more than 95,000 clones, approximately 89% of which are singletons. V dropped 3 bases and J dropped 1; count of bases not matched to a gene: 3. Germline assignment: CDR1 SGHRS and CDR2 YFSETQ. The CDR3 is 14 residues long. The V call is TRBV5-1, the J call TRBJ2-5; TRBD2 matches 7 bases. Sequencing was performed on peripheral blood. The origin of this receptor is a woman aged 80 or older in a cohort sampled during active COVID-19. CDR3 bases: TGCGCCAGCAGCTCAGCGGGACGCCAAGAGACCCAGTACTTC. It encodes CASSSAGRQETQYF.